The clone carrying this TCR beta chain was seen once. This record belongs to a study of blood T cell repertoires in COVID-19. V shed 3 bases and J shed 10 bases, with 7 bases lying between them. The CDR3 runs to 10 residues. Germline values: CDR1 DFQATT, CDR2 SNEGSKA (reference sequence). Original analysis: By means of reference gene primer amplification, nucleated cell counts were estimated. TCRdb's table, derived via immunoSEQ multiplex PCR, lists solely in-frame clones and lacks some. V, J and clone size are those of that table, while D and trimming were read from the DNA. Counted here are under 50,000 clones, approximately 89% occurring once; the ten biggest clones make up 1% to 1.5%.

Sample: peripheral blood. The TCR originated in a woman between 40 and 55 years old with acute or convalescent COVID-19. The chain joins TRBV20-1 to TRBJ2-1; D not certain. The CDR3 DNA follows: TGCAGTGCTAGCGCGAGGGAGCAGTTCTTC. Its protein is CSASAREQFF.